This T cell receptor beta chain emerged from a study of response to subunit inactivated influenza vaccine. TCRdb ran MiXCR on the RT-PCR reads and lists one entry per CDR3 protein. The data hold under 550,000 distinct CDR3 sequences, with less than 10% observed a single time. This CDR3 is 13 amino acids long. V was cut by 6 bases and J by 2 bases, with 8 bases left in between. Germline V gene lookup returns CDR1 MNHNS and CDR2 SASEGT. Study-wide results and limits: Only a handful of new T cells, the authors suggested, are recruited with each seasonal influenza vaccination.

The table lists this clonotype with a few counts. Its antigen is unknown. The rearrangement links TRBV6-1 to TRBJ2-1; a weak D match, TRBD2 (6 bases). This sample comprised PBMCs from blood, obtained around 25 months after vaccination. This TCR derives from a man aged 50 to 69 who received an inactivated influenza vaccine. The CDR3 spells CASREGPYNEQFF. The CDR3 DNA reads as TGTGCCAGCAGGGAGGGCCCCTACAATGAGCAGTTCTTC.